Each of the 18 T cell receptor beta chains below was sequenced from the same sample in a study of T cells in tuberculosis. Only in-frame clones appear in the TCRdb table, and some are missing; sequencing was by immunoSEQ multiplex PCR. Among roughly 10,000 clones listed, around 94% were seen once. The material sequenced was PBMCs. These receptors were taken from an adult with tuberculosis.

V usage is TRBV19 and J usage is TRBJ2-5, with D possibly being TRBD2 (5 bases). The V gene's germline CDR1 is LNHDA and CDR2 SQIVND (reference sequence). The CDR3 loop spans 15 amino acids. Trimming pared 3 bases from V and 5 bases from J, leaving 16 bases between. CDR3 sequence reads: CASSITVGWEETQYF. Written as DNA, the CDR3 is TGTGCCAGTAGTATTACTGTCGGATGGGAGGAGACCCAGTACTTC.

The chain uses TRBV12-5 and TRBJ2-3; 11 bases line up with TRBD2. CDR3 length: 16 amino acids. Per germline, CDR1 LGHNT and CDR2 FRNRAP. After removal of 5 bases from V and 5 bases from J, the junction contained 9 bases not matched to a gene. CDR3 in amino acids: CASGRDSGGAIDTQYF. CDR3 in DNA: TGTGCTAGTGGTCGCGATAGCGGGGGGGCCATAGATACGCAGTATTTT.

The genes are TRBV13 and TRBJ2-4; 12 nucleotides line up with TRBD1. Germline lookup yields CDR1 PRHDT and CDR2 FYEKMQ (reference sequence). V dropped 5 bases and J dropped 3; count of bases not matched to a gene: 23. The CDR3 has 22 residues. CDR3 sequence: CASSPSSRRPGTGGQGKNIQYF. CDR3 bases: TGTGCCAGCAGCCCTAGTAGTAGGCGTCCCGGGACAGGGGGCCAAGGCAAAAACATTCAGTACTTC. The full variable domain, its missing parts supplied by reference TRBV13 and TRBJ2-4, is AAGVIQSPRHLIKEKRETATLKCYPIPRHDTVYWYQQGPGQDPQFLISFYEKMQSDKGSIPDRFSAQQFSDYHSELNMSSLELGDSALYFCASSPSSRRPGTGGQGKNIQYFGAGTRLSVL.

The V call is TRBV2, the J call TRBJ2-3; weak D call: TRBD2 (5 bases). Germline V gene sequence: CDR1 SNHLY, CDR2 FYNNEI. Trimming cost V 5 bases and J 6 bases, with 18 bases left between them. CDR3 length: 15 residues. The CDR3 coding sequence is TGTGCCAGCAGTCCCCGGACTGGCCGCGCGGATACGCAGTATTTT. Its translation is CASSPRTGRADTQYF.

The chain is built from TRBV6-5 and TRBJ2-3; TRBD2 agrees at 8 bases. The CDR3 has 14 residues. After removal of 1 base from V and 3 bases from J, the junction contained 0 bases not matched to a gene. Germline values: CDR1 MNHEY, CDR2 SVGAGI. CDR3 in DNA: TGTGCCAGCAGTTACTTAGCGGGAACAGATACGCAGTATTTT. Protein product: CASSYLAGTDTQYF.

The chain is built from TRBV2 and TRBJ2-4, with D maybe TRBD2 (6 bases). This CDR3 contains 13 residues. Per germline, CDR1 SNHLY and CDR2 FYNNEI. V lost 4 bases to trimming and J lost 7 bases, with 11 bases between them. The CDR3 region is CASSGGGSNIQYF. The CDR3, as DNA: TGTGCCAGCAGTGGTGGAGGGTCTAACATTCAGTACTTC.

This clone has a single count. This CDR3 reads CASSLGQGGEQYF. The DNA of the CDR3 is TGTGCCAGCAGCTTGGGACAGGGAGGCGAGCAGTACTTC. The chain employs TRBV5-4 and TRBJ2-7, with D maybe TRBD1 (7 bases). Germline CDR1 reads SGHNT; CDR2 reads YYREEE (reference sequence). The length of the CDR3 is 13 residues. Trimming took off 0 bases at V and 6 bases at J, with 10 bases between the two ends.

This rearrangement joins TRBV9 to TRBJ2-6, with TRBD1 matching 11 bases. CDR1 and CDR2 (germline): SGDLS, YYNGEE. This CDR3 contains 18 residues. V lost 3 bases to trimming and J lost 0 bases; unmatched junction nucleotides: 5. The CDR3 DNA reads as TGTGCCAGCAGCGCCCGGACAGGGGGCGCCTCTGGGGCCAACGTCCTGACTTTC. Its protein product is CASSARTGGASGANVLTF.

V gene TRBV7-2 combines with J gene TRBJ2-5; maybe TRBD2 (6 bases). With 4 bases removed from V and 5 bases from J, the gap between germline ends came to 11 bases. Germline V gene sequence: CDR1 SGHTA, CDR2 FQGNSA. The CDR3 is made up of 13 amino acids. The chain's CDR3 is CASSSAREETQYF. CDR3 sequence (DNA): TGTGCCAGCAGCTCGGCCCGGGAGGAGACCCAGTACTTC.

The chain recombines TRBV5-1 with TRBJ2-5; 7 bases are a match to TRBD2. Germline loops: CDR1 SGHRS, CDR2 YFSETQ. The CDR3 is 13 amino acids. For the CDR3, the DNA is TGCTTCGCCCAGCGGGGACCCTCGGAGACCCAGTACTTC. Its protein is CFAQRGPSETQYF.

The chain combines TRBV9 with TRBJ2-3; 8 bases fit TRBD2. Unmatched junction bases numbered 9, after V lost 0 bases and J lost 9 bases. The V gene's germline CDR1 is SGDLS and CDR2 YYNGEE. The CDR3 is 15 residues long. CDR3 amino acids: CASSVASSIAGTQYF. For the CDR3, the DNA is TGTGCCAGCAGCGTAGCTTCATCTATAGCGGGGACGCAGTATTTT.

V is TRBV9 and J is TRBJ1-2; D is possibly TRBD1 (5 bases). The CDR3 runs to 16 residues. The V gene's germline CDR1 is SGDLS and CDR2 YYNGEE. Trimming cost V 0 bases and J 2 bases, with 14 bases left between them. The chain's CDR3 is CASSVEGAASNYGYTF. The CDR3 bases are TGTGCCAGCAGCGTAGAAGGGGCCGCCTCGAACTATGGCTACACCTTC. The whole variable domain, remainder taken from reference TRBV9 and TRBJ1-2, is DSGVTQTPKHLITATGQRVTLRCSPRSGDLSVYWYQQSLDQGLQFLIQYYNGEERAKGNILERFSAQQFPDLHSELNLSSLELGDSALYFCASSVEGAASNYGYTFGSGTRLTVV.

The V and J genes are TRBV5-8 and TRBJ1-3; 8 bases line up with TRBD1. Germline CDR1 reads SGHTS; CDR2 reads YDEGEE. The CDR3 loop spans 15 amino acids. Losses at the gene ends were 5 bases for V and 0 bases for J; bases not matched to a gene: 4. The CDR3, as DNA: TGTGCCAGCAGAGGGACAGGACGCTCTGGAAACACCATATATTTT. This translates into CASRGTGRSGNTIYF.

The chain joins TRBV5-6 to TRBJ2-3; D is unresolved. Germline values: CDR1 SGHDT, CDR2 YYEEEE. V was pared by 2 bases and J by 1 base, with 17 bases between. The CDR3 is made up of 17 amino acids. CDR3 DNA sequence: TGTGCCAGCAGCTTTGTAGTGGCCCTTCAGGGCACAGATACGCAGTATTTT. As protein: CASSFVVALQGTDTQYF.

The chain combines TRBV5-8 with TRBJ2-2; 8 bases fit TRBD2. CDR3 size: 15 residues. CDR1 SGHTS and CDR2 YDEGEE come from the germline V gene. Germline trimming cut 4 bases from V and 4 bases from J; bases unmatched to any gene: 6. In nucleotides, the CDR3 is TGTGCCAGCAGCCCCCAAGCGGGGGTCACCGGGGAGCTGTTTTTT. This encodes CASSPQAGVTGELFF. The full variable domain, completed using reference TRBV5-8 and TRBJ2-2, is EAGVTQSPTHLIKTRGQQATLRCSPISGHTSVYWYQQALGLGLQFLLWYDEGEERNRGNFPPRFSGRQFPNYSSELNVNALELEDSALYLCASSPQAGVTGELFFGEGSRLTVL.

The J gene is TRBJ1-1, the V gene TRBV27; maybe TRBD1 (5 bases). Trimming cost V 4 bases and J 1 base, with 13 bases left between them. CDR1 MNHEY and CDR2 SMNVEV come from the germline V gene (reference sequence). The length of the CDR3 is 15 residues. This CDR3 is CASSSPTAANTEAFF. CDR3 nucleotide sequence: TGTGCCAGCAGTTCCCCGACAGCCGCGAACACTGAAGCTTTCTTT.

The V gene is TRBV7-9, the J gene TRBJ2-5; TRBD1 aligns across 9 bases. The CDR3 consists of 17 residues. Trimming cost V 1 base and J 5 bases; bases outside gene matches: 11. Germline V gene data show CDR1 as SEHNR and CDR2 as FQNEAQ (reference sequence). The CDR3 DNA is TGTGCCAGCAGCTTAGGACAGGGGGTCCCTGTCGCGGAGACCCAGTACTTC. Residues: CASSLGQGVPVAETQYF.

This chain joins TRBV10-3 and TRBJ2-6; D is possibly TRBD2 (5 bases). In germline, CDR1 is ENHRY, CDR2 SYGVKD. The CDR3 sequence is 15 residues long. Deletions cut 8 bases from V and 0 bases from J, with 11 bases between. CDR3 region: CAIESGFSGANVLTF. In DNA, the CDR3 is TGTGCCATCGAAAGCGGATTCTCTGGGGCCAACGTCCTGACTTTC.